The 27 T cell receptor beta chains given below trace back to one sample, sequenced in a study of OX40 agonist ivuxolimab in advanced cancers. Assay used: immunoSEQ multiplex PCR; TCRdb lists only in-frame clones, some missing. Here the sample spans fewer than 40,000 clones, approximately 89% being singletons. Sequencing used CD4+ or CD8+ T cells sorted from blood, obtained in a trial of the OX40 agonist ivuxolimab. Receptor source: an adult with an advanced solid tumor such as melanoma, head and neck, liver or kidney cancer.

V is TRBV7-2 and J is TRBJ2-7; D is possibly TRBD2 (5 bases). This CDR3 region has 13 residues. V lost 3 bases to trimming and J lost 3 bases, with 9 bases between them. The germline gives CDR1 SGHTA, CDR2 FQGNSA. The DNA of the CDR3 is TGTGCCAGCAGCTTTGGACTTAGCTACGAGCAGTACTTC. It is translated as CASSFGLSYEQYF.

Details on this clone: A junction end diverges from the germline sequence, so it may reflect a read error. The chain has TRBV27 and TRBJ2-7; D is perhaps TRBD1 or TRBD2 (5 bases each). The CDR3 length is 16 residues. Germline values: CDR1 MNHEY, CDR2 SMNVEV (reference sequence). CDR3 sequence: CASSLPGPHGSSEQYF. The CDR3 DNA reads as TGTGCCAGCAGTTTACCGGGGCCGCATGGTTCCTCCGAGCAGTACTTC.

The chain uses TRBV27 and TRBJ1-1; D remains ambiguous. The germline V gene has CDR1 MNHEY and CDR2 SMNVEV (reference sequence). V was cut by 5 bases and J by 3 bases, with 25 bases left in between. The CDR3 consists of 18 residues. CDR3 amino acids: CASSIDYSRIDGDTEAFF. The CDR3 region has the DNA TGTGCCAGCAGTATCGATTATTCGCGGATAGACGGAGACACTGAAGCTTTCTTT.

The chain recombines TRBV10-1 with TRBJ2-3, with D perhaps being TRBD1 or TRBD2 (5 bases each). V gave up 4 bases and J gave up 1 base, with 12 bases separating them. Germline V gives CDR1 WNHNN, CDR2 SYGVQD (reference sequence). The CDR3 is 15 residues long. The CDR3 here is CASSGRDGGTDTQYF. The CDR3 bases are TGCGCCAGCAGTGGCCGGGACGGAGGCACAGATACGCAGTATTTT.

The V call is TRBV6-5, the J call TRBJ1-2, with unresolved D. Germline values: CDR1 MNHEY, CDR2 SVGAGI. Trimming shortened V by 6 bases and J by 7 bases, and 15 bases separated the two germline ends. The CDR3 is made up of 13 amino acids. The CDR3 loop reads CASSGAYRAGYTF. The CDR3 DNA reads TGTGCCAGCAGCGGAGCGTATCGGGCTGGCTACACCTTC.

The chain carries TRBV19 and TRBJ1-1, with D maybe TRBD1 (5 bases). The germline CDR1 and CDR2 sequences are LNHDA and SQIVND (reference sequence). This CDR3 is 13 amino acids long. V was cut by 4 bases and J by 2 bases, with 8 bases left in between. CDR3 region: CASSTGGNTEAFF. CDR3 nucleotides: TGTGCCAGTAGTACCGGGGGAAACACTGAAGCTTTCTTT.

This clone was counted between two and nine times. V is TRBV5-6 and J is TRBJ2-1; 9 nucleotides align to TRBD2. CDR1 is SGHDT, CDR2 YYEEEE, per germline. Unmatched junction bases numbered 7, after V lost 1 base and J lost 5 bases. This CDR3 spans 16 amino acids. CDR3 coding DNA: TGTGCCAGCAGCTTGTGGCTAGCGGGGACGAACAATGAGCAGTTCTTC. It encodes CASSLWLAGTNNEQFF.

The J gene is TRBJ1-4, the V gene TRBV11-1; D unresolved. The CDR3 consists of 13 residues. Germline V gene lookup returns CDR1 SGHAT and CDR2 FQDESV (reference sequence). Trimming removed 2 bases from V and 5 bases from J, with 6 bases in between. This CDR3 reads CASSLRGNEKLFF. CDR3 bases: TGTGCCAGCAGCTTAAGAGGAAATGAAAAACTGTTTTTT. Full variable domain (rest looked up from reference TRBV11-1 and TRBJ1-4): EAEVAQSPRYKITEKSQAVAFWCDPISGHATLYWYRQILGQGPELLVQFQDESVVDDSQLPKDRFSAERLKGVDSTLKIQPAELGDSAMYLCASSLRGNEKLFFGSGTQLSVL.

This chain joins TRBV15 and TRBJ1-2, with 11 bases that match TRBD1. The germline gives CDR1 LNHNV, CDR2 YYDKDF (reference sequence). The CDR3 sequence is 14 residues long. V dropped 5 bases and J dropped 6; count of bases not matched to a gene: 5. CDR3 loop: CATSPDRGPDGYTF. The CDR3 DNA reads as TGTGCCACCAGCCCGGACAGGGGGCCGGATGGCTACACCTTC. Complete variable domain (other parts from reference TRBV15 and TRBJ1-2): DAMVIQNPRYQVTQFGKPVTLSCSQTLNHNVMYWYQQKSSQAPKLLFHYYDKDFNNEADTPDNFQSRRPNTSFCFLDIRSPGLGDTAMYLCATSPDRGPDGYTFGSGTRLTVV.

The V and J genes are TRBV5-6 and TRBJ1-2; 10 bases agree with TRBD1. CDR1 is SGHDT, CDR2 YYEEEE, per germline. CDR3 length: 15 residues. Unmatched junction bases numbered 10, after V lost 4 bases and J lost 7 bases. The CDR3 sequence is CASSPETGGASGYTF. The CDR3 region has the DNA TGTGCCAGCAGCCCGGAGACAGGGGGCGCATCTGGCTACACCTTC. Drawing the rest from reference TRBV5-6 and TRBJ1-2, the complete variable domain is DAGVTQSPTHLIKTRGQQVTLRCSPKSGHDTVSWYQQALGQGPQFIFQYYEEEERQRGNFPDRFSGHQFPNYSSELNVNALLLGDSALYLCASSPETGGASGYTFGSGTRLTVV.

A few counts support this clone. The V and J genes are TRBV15 and TRBJ1-2; the match to TRBD1 covers 7 bases. Germline-derived CDR1 and CDR2 are LNHNV and YYDKDF (reference sequence). CDR3 size: 13 residues. J gave up 7 bases and V 8 bases, and 10 bases lay outside the gene matches. CDR3 sequence reads: CATGQTGVTGYTF. The CDR3 coding sequence is TGTGCCACCGGTCAAACAGGGGTAACTGGCTACACCTTC.

The chain couples TRBV19 to TRBJ2-2; 7 nucleotides align to TRBD1. V shed 5 bases and J 7 bases; nucleotides not matched to a gene: 7. The CDR3 extends over 14 amino acids. Germline V gene sequence: CDR1 LNHDA, CDR2 SQIVND (reference sequence). In DNA form, the CDR3 reads TGTGCCAGTAGTCTCCGGGACAGCCACGGGGAGCTGTTTTTT. The encoded protein is CASSLRDSHGELFF.

This chain uses TRBV9 with TRBJ2-5, with D perhaps matching TRBD2 (6 bases). The CDR3 is 15 amino acids. Between the trimmed V and J ends, which lost 7 bases and 1 base, there was a span of 17 bases. The germline gives CDR1 SGDLS, CDR2 YYNGEE. The CDR3: CASASGSGSQETQYF. CDR3 nucleotides: TGTGCCAGCGCCTCAGGTAGCGGCTCCCAAGAGACCCAGTACTTC. The full variable domain, rest sourced from reference TRBV9 and TRBJ2-5, is DSGVTQTPKHLITATGQRVTLRCSPRSGDLSVYWYQQSLDQGLQFLIQYYNGEERAKGNILERFSAQQFPDLHSELNLSSLELGDSALYFCASASGSGSQETQYFGPGTRLLVL.

This clone was counted a single time. CDR3 nucleotides: TGTGCCAGCAGCTTTGTCACAGATACGCAGTATTTT. It codes for CASSFVTDTQYF. The gene calls are TRBV7-9 and TRBJ2-3; D remains unclear. Looked up from germline, CDR1 is SEHNR and CDR2 is FQNEAQ (reference sequence). This CDR3 has 12 residues. Trimming took 3 bases from V and 2 from J, leaving 3 bases between them.

This clone appeared once. This chain joins TRBV4-1 and TRBJ2-7, with TRBD2 as a possible D gene (5 bases). The CDR3 consists of 13 residues. Trimming took 2 bases from V and 5 from J, leaving 10 bases between them. CDR1 and CDR2 (germline): MGHRA, YSYEKL. For the CDR3, the DNA is TGCGCCAGCAGCCAAAGTAGAGGGAACGAGCAGTACTTC. Encoded protein: CASSQSRGNEQYF.

The chain combines TRBV9 with TRBJ1-1, with TRBD1 matching over 8 bases. Unmatched junction bases numbered 4, after V lost 5 bases and J lost 4 bases. This CDR3 has 13 residues. Germline loops: CDR1 SGDLS, CDR2 YYNGEE. This CDR3 is CASRDDRGTEAFF. The CDR3 region has the DNA TGTGCCAGCAGGGACGACAGGGGCACTGAAGCTTTCTTT. The variable domain in full, completed from reference TRBV9 and TRBJ1-1, reads DSGVTQTPKHLITATGQRVTLRCSPRSGDLSVYWYQQSLDQGLQFLIQYYNGEERAKGNILERFSAQQFPDLHSELNLSSLELGDSALYFCASRDDRGTEAFFGQGTRLTVV.

The J gene is TRBJ2-7, the V gene TRBV5-1; no reliable D call. Between the trimmed V and J ends, which lost 0 bases and 4 bases, there was a span of 5 bases. The CDR3 covers 12 residues. From germline, CDR1 is SGHRS and CDR2 YFSETQ. CDR3 coding DNA: TGCGCCAGCAGCTTGGTGGGTTACGAGCAGTACTTC. It encodes CASSLVGYEQYF. Variable domain in full (rest from reference TRBV5-1 and TRBJ2-7): KAGVTQTPRYLIKTRGQQVTLSCSPISGHRSVSWYQQTPGQGLQFLFEYFSETQRNKGNFPGRFSGRQFSNSRSEMNVSTLELGDSALYLCASSLVGYEQYFGPGTRLTVT.

This clone was picked up a small number of times. The chain carries TRBV6-5 and TRBJ2-1, with a tentative D call TRBD2 (7 bases). This CDR3 is 15 amino acids long. Germline values: CDR1 MNHEY, CDR2 SVGAGI. Trimming left V 6 bases short and J 7 bases short, with 19 bases between. This CDR3 is CASSLEGGPKNEQFF. CDR3 in DNA: TGTGCCAGCAGCTTGGAGGGGGGGCCCAAGAATGAGCAGTTCTTC.

The rearrangement uses TRBV6-5 and TRBJ1-6, with a tentative D call TRBD1 (5 bases). The CDR3 extends over 13 amino acids. Germline CDR1 and CDR2: MNHEY and SVGAGI. V lost 0 bases to trimming and J lost 8 bases, with 5 bases between them. For the CDR3, the DNA is TGTGCCAGCAGTTACTCGGGGGATTCACCCCTCCACTTT. It specifies CASSYSGDSPLHF.

This chain joins TRBV11-2 and TRBJ1-1; a weak D match, TRBD1 (6 bases). Germline CDR1 reads SGHAT; CDR2 reads FQNNGV. V was shortened by 1 base and J by 5 bases, with 11 bases between the two germline ends. The CDR3 runs to 14 residues. Here the CDR3 reads CASSLGQGWTEAFF. CDR3 DNA sequence: TGTGCCAGCAGCTTAGGGCAGGGGTGGACTGAAGCTTTCTTT.

The chain employs TRBV2 and TRBJ2-7; D is perhaps TRBD2 (6 bases). Trimming left V 7 bases short and J 2 bases short, with 9 bases between. The CDR3 has 12 amino acids. Germline CDR1 reads SNHLY; CDR2 reads FYNNEI. CDR3 in DNA: TGTGCCAGCACTCGGGAGCCCTACGAGCAGTACTTC. This encodes CASTREPYEQYF.

The J gene is TRBJ2-5, the V gene TRBV7-2, with 7 bases identical to TRBD2. Germline V gene sequence: CDR1 SGHTA, CDR2 FQGNSA. The CDR3 has 15 residues. Trimming cost V 5 bases and J 4 bases; bases outside gene matches: 10. For the CDR3, the DNA is TGTGCCAGCAGCGGCAGACTAGCTGGGGCAGAGACCCAGTACTTC. Encoded protein: CASSGRLAGAETQYF.

This clone counts as large (0.1 to 1%). The chain couples TRBV10-3 to TRBJ1-2; D remains ambiguous. Per germline, CDR1 ENHRY and CDR2 SYGVKD. The CDR3 extends over 14 amino acids. Trimming cost V 0 bases and J 1 base, with 6 bases left between them. The CDR3: CAISESPDNYGYTF. The CDR3 DNA follows: TGTGCCATCAGTGAGTCTCCGGATAACTATGGCTACACCTTC.

This chain uses TRBV9 with TRBJ2-5; TRBD1 or TRBD2 may be the D gene (6 bases each). Trimming cost V 0 bases and J 5 bases, with 14 bases left between them. The CDR3 totals 15 residues. Germline-derived CDR1 and CDR2 are SGDLS and YYNGEE. The CDR3 region has the DNA TGTGCCAGCAGCGTAGCTGGCCGGGGGCAGGAGACCCAGTACTTC. This gives the protein CASSVAGRGQETQYF.

This chain links TRBV28 with TRBJ2-1, with D possibly TRBD2 on 5 matching bases. Between the trimmed V and J ends, which lost 3 bases and 8 bases, there was a span of 23 bases. Germline V gene data show CDR1 as MDHEN and CDR2 as SYDVKM. The CDR3 extends over 17 amino acids. In DNA form, the CDR3 reads TGTGCCAGCAGTTTTGTGGGAGCGCTTGAAAGTCCCCATGAGCAGTTCTTC. Translated, it gives CASSFVGALESPHEQFF.

The chain combines TRBV4-1 with TRBJ2-3; D is possibly TRBD1 (6 bases). Trimming took 0 bases from V and 0 from J, leaving 13 bases between them. This CDR3 contains 17 residues. Germline lookup yields CDR1 MGHRA and CDR2 YSYEKL. Here the CDR3 DNA reads TGCGCCAGCAGCCAAGAATCGATACAGGGTAGCACAGATACGCAGTATTTT. Translated: CASSQESIQGSTDTQYF.

This chain joins TRBV13 and TRBJ1-3, with no clear D. Looked up from germline, CDR1 is PRHDT and CDR2 is FYEKMQ (reference sequence). The CDR3 runs to 15 residues. Deletions cut 6 bases from V and 4 bases from J, with 16 bases between. The CDR3 sequence: CASRPRGGNGNTIYF. CDR3 sequence (DNA): TGTGCCAGCAGACCCCGGGGAGGGAACGGAAACACCATATATTTT.